These 2 T cell receptor beta chains share one sample of origin, sequenced in a study of yellow fever vaccine responses in identical twins. TCRdb passed the RT-PCR reads through MiXCR, listing each CDR3 protein once. In the table there are about 6,000 distinct CDR3 sequences, approximately 70% of which are singletons. The sample in question was T cells from blood (PBMCs), unsorted or a sorted subset (not recorded which), obtained before or after yellow fever vaccination (not recorded which). Every receptor here comes from a woman aged 18-29 years who received the yellow fever vaccine.

The chain couples TRBV12-3 or TRBV12-4 to TRBJ2-1; D may be TRBD2 (6 bases). This CDR3 is 14 amino acids long. Trimming pared 4 bases from V and 3 bases from J, leaving 10 bases between. The CDR3 nucleotides are TGTGCCAGCAGTTCGGGGGTAATCTACAATGAGCAGTTCTTC. Protein sequence: CASSSGVIYNEQFF.

This chain connects TRBV6-4 to TRBJ2-7, with TRBD2 matching over 7 bases. The CDR3 is 12 residues long. The germline V gene encodes CDR1 MRHNA and CDR2 SNTAGT. The V gene end was trimmed by 7 bases and the J gene end by 4 bases; junction bases not matched to a gene: 4. The CDR3: CASTEGGYEQYF. DNA of the CDR3: TGTGCCAGCACCGAGGGAGGGTACGAGCAGTACTTC.